One and the same sample provided the 27 T cell receptor beta chains below, sequenced in a study of T cell clones after liver transplantation. Sequenced by immunoSEQ multiplex PCR; TCRdb stores in-frame clones only, minus some. Seen here are some 57,000 clones, 60% to 75% observed once, and the top ten hold over 8%. Sample: CD4+ T cells from blood, taken at the 22-month timepoint. Receptors originate from a human patient who received a liver transplant. Some T cells may be supplied by the graft donor.

This clone was observed a handful of times. The rearrangement uses TRBV7-2 and TRBJ1-1; no clear D gene. The germline V and J ends were trimmed by 2 bases and 2 bases, with 15 bases remaining between them. This CDR3 contains 16 residues. The V gene's germline CDR1 is SGHTA and CDR2 FQGNSA. The CDR3 coding sequence is TGTGCCAGCAGCTTAAGATGGGGTGAAAGAAACACTGAAGCTTTCTTT. Protein product: CASSLRWGERNTEAFF.

The chain carries TRBV10-3 and TRBJ2-7; a weak D match, TRBD1 (5 bases). Trimming shortened V by 8 bases and J by 6 bases, and 11 bases separated the two germline ends. The CDR3 is made up of 11 amino acids. The germline gives CDR1 ENHRY, CDR2 SYGVKD. CDR3 nucleotides: TGTGCCATCCAGACAGAGTCCGAGCAGTACTTC. This codes for CAIQTESEQYF.

V usage is TRBV28 and J usage is TRBJ2-3; D ambiguous. CDR3 length equals 15 residues. Germline V gives CDR1 MDHEN, CDR2 SYDVKM. Trimming took 3 bases from V and 2 from J, leaving 12 bases between them. DNA of the CDR3: TGTGCCAGCAGTTTCCCAGGAACCCACACAGATACGCAGTATTTT. It codes for CASSFPGTHTDTQYF.

The chain has TRBV15 and TRBJ1-4, with D perhaps matching TRBD1 (6 bases). Germline values: CDR1 LNHNV, CDR2 YYDKDF (reference sequence). The CDR3 is 15 residues long. V was cut by 0 bases and J by 5 bases, with 10 bases left in between. CDR3: CATSRDPGENEKLFF. The CDR3 coding sequence is TGTGCCACCAGCAGAGATCCAGGGGAGAATGAAAAACTGTTTTTT.

V and J are TRBV4-2 and TRBJ1-4; 7 bases match TRBD1. V was pared by 0 bases and J by 2 bases, with 9 bases of the junction left unmatched. This CDR3 has 18 amino acids. Germline assignment: CDR1 LGHNA and CDR2 YNFKEQ. CDR3 amino acids: CASSQDEGQTGTNEKLFF. DNA of the CDR3: TGTGCCAGCAGCCAAGATGAAGGTCAGACAGGGACTAATGAAAAACTGTTTTTT.

This clone is a singleton in its sample. V usage is TRBV7-9 and J usage is TRBJ1-4, with D uncertain. CDR1 and CDR2 from the germline V gene are SEHNR and FQNEAQ (reference sequence). CDR3 size: 15 residues. Trimming pared 3 bases from V and 6 bases from J, leaving 14 bases between. The DNA for the CDR3 is TGTGCCAGCAGCTTTCAGGAACGAAATTATGAAAAACTGTTTTTT. Its protein product is CASSFQERNYEKLFF.

The chain recombines TRBV28 with TRBJ2-7; D could derive from TRBD1 or TRBD2 (5 bases each). Trimming stripped 5 bases from V and 7 bases from J, with 21 bases between. This CDR3 has 15 residues. Germline V lookup: CDR1 MDHEN, CDR2 SYDVKM. The CDR3 DNA reads TGTGCCAGCAGTCTTCCCGGGACGGTTGAGGGGGAGCAGTACTTC. Encoded protein: CASSLPGTVEGEQYF.

The rearrangement joins TRBV6-5 to TRBJ1-5; 9 bases are a match to TRBD1. Germline lookup yields CDR1 MNHEY and CDR2 SVGAGI. The CDR3 is made up of 16 amino acids. V shed 4 bases, J shed 5 bases, and the junction held 9 bases outside the gene matches. CDR3 amino acids: CASSSPNTGGYQPQHF. For the CDR3, the DNA is TGTGCCAGCAGTTCCCCAAATACAGGGGGCTATCAGCCCCAGCATTTT.

The chain joins TRBV5-6 to TRBJ2-5; D is possibly TRBD1 or TRBD2 (5 bases each). Germline V CDR1 and CDR2: SGHDT, YYEEEE. Trimming stripped 0 bases from V and 5 bases from J, with 8 bases between. The CDR3 sequence is 13 residues long. CDR3 nucleotides: TGTGCCAGCAGCTTGGGGGGGATCGAGACCCAGTACTTC. Its translation is CASSLGGIETQYF.

This chain uses TRBV7-2 with TRBJ2-3; a weak D match, TRBD1 (5 bases). Germline values: CDR1 SGHTA, CDR2 FQGNSA. The ends were cut back, 2 bases at V and 8 bases at J, with 14 bases in the middle. The CDR3 is 14 amino acids. CDR3 sequence (DNA): TGTGCCAGCAGCTTACCAGGGAATAGTGTTACGCAGTATTTT. Translation: CASSLPGNSVTQYF.

V usage is TRBV29-1 and J usage is TRBJ2-1, with 12 bases aligning to TRBD2. The CDR3 is 13 residues long. Trimming cost V 6 bases and J 9 bases; bases outside gene matches: 6. In germline, CDR1 is SQVTM, CDR2 ANQGSEA. Written as DNA, the CDR3 is TGCAGCGTACGACTAGCGGGGGAGGGTGAGCAGTTCTTC. It encodes CSVRLAGEGEQFF.

This clone was recorded once. The chain uses TRBV7-2 and TRBJ2-1; a weak D match, TRBD1 (6 bases). The CDR3 spans 14 residues. Looked up from germline, CDR1 is SGHTA and CDR2 is FQGNSA. V was shortened by 5 bases and J by 8 bases, with 16 bases between the two germline ends. This chain's CDR3 is CASSGDITRHEQFF. CDR3 sequence (DNA): TGTGCCAGCAGCGGGGACATAACGCGCCATGAGCAGTTCTTC. Using reference TRBV7-2 and TRBJ2-1 for the parts outside the CDR3, the full variable domain is GAGVSQSPSNKVTEKGKDVELRCDPISGHTALYWYRQSLGQGLEFLIYFQGNSAPDKSGLPSDRFSAERTGGSVSTLTIQRTQQEDSAVYLCASSGDITRHEQFFGPGTRLTVL.

The chain employs TRBV9 and TRBJ2-2; TRBD2 matches at 11 bases. After removal of 4 bases from V and 7 bases from J, the junction contained 15 bases not matched to a gene. The CDR3 runs 18 residues. Germline CDR1 and CDR2: SGDLS and YYNGEE. The CDR3 here is CASSLTSGTSGPFGELFF. CDR3 nucleotide sequence: TGTGCCAGCAGCCTGACCTCCGGGACTAGCGGTCCCTTCGGGGAGCTGTTTTTT. The entire variable domain, with the rest obtained from reference TRBV9 and TRBJ2-2, is as follows: DSGVTQTPKHLITATGQRVTLRCSPRSGDLSVYWYQQSLDQGLQFLIQYYNGEERAKGNILERFSAQQFPDLHSELNLSSLELGDSALYFCASSLTSGTSGPFGELFFGEGSRLTVL.

The DNA of the CDR3 is TGTGCCAGCACCTTTCCGGGACAGGGTGGGGGTAATGAAAAACTGTTTTTT. Its translation is CASTFPGQGGGNEKLFF. The rearrangement uses TRBV21-1 and TRBJ1-4; TRBD1 is the table's D call, not checked against the DNA. TRBV21-1 is tagged as a pseudogene. The CDR3 consists of 17 residues.

The chain recombines TRBV7-8 with TRBJ2-7; 10 nucleotides agree with TRBD1. Germline CDR1 reads SGHVS; CDR2 reads FQNEAQ. This CDR3 region has 15 residues. V trimming: 5 bases; J trimming: 2 bases; junction bases outside the gene matches: 6. The CDR3 reads CASSDRDRGTYEQYF. The DNA for the CDR3 is TGTGCCAGCAGCGACCGGGACAGGGGCACCTACGAGCAGTACTTC.

The chain is built from TRBV14 and TRBJ2-2; D call uncertain. CDR3 size: 16 residues. The V end was cut by 2 bases, the J end by 5 bases, with 15 bases between. Germline loops: CDR1 SGHDN, CDR2 FVKESK. This CDR3 reads CASSQPPGYGTGELFF. CDR3 nucleotides: TGTGCCAGCAGCCAACCCCCGGGCTATGGGACCGGGGAGCTGTTTTTT. Based on the CDR3 plus reference TRBV14 and TRBJ2-2, the full variable domain is EAGVTQFPSHSVIEKGQTVTLRCDPISGHDNLYWYRRVMGKEIKFLLHFVKESKQDESGMPNNRFLAERTGGTYSTLKVQPAELEDSGVYFCASSQPPGYGTGELFFGEGSRLTVL.

This sequence joins TRBV5-8 and TRBJ2-7; possibly TRBD1 for D (6 bases). This CDR3 spans 14 amino acids. V lost 3 bases and J lost 3, with 13 bases in between. From germline, CDR1 is SGHTS and CDR2 YDEGEE. This CDR3 reads CASSWGRGDYEQYF. CDR3 DNA: TGTGCCAGCAGCTGGGGCAGGGGAGACTACGAGCAGTACTTC.

The rearrangement uses TRBV7-9 and TRBJ1-3, with unresolved D. Trimming removed 4 bases from V and 3 bases from J, with 22 bases in between. The CDR3 has 18 amino acids. The germline V gene has CDR1 SEHNR and CDR2 FQNEAQ (reference sequence). As DNA, the CDR3 is TGTGCCAGCAGCTCACCTCAAAGGACCGATCCTCTTGGAAACACCATATATTTT. This codes for CASSSPQRTDPLGNTIYF.

V is TRBV27 and J is TRBJ2-1; possible D gene TRBD2, 5 bases. Trimming left V 3 bases short and J 0 bases short, with 9 bases between. Per germline, CDR1 MNHEY and CDR2 SMNVEV (reference sequence). The CDR3 runs 15 residues. DNA for the CDR3: TGTGCCAGCAGTTTCAACAGCGGCTCCTACAATGAGCAGTTCTTC. As protein: CASSFNSGSYNEQFF.

This rearrangement joins TRBV29-1 to TRBJ2-1; no clear D gene. Germline V gives CDR1 SQVTM, CDR2 ANQGSEA. There are 11 residues in the CDR3. Between the trimmed V and J ends, which lost 4 bases and 9 bases, there was a span of 10 bases. CDR3: CSVGALGEQFF. CDR3 bases: TGCAGCGTTGGTGCACTCGGTGAGCAGTTCTTC.

The rearrangement links TRBV28 to TRBJ1-2; TRBD1 aligns across 9 bases. Germline loops: CDR1 MDHEN, CDR2 SYDVKM. The CDR3 contains 15 residues. Unmatched junction bases numbered 8, after V lost 6 bases and J lost 3 bases. CDR3 sequence (DNA): TGTGCCAGCAGGTCTTGGGACAGGGAGGACTATGGCTACACCTTC. As protein: CASRSWDREDYGYTF.

J is TRBJ2-1 and V is TRBV7-2; D is ambiguous. Germline CDR1 is SGHTA and CDR2 is FQGNSA. CDR3 length: 15 residues. The V end was cut by 2 bases, the J end by 7 bases, with 15 bases between. The CDR3 DNA follows: TGTGCCAGCAGCTTAAGGGTGCAAGAAGGGAATGAGCAGTTCTTC. It encodes CASSLRVQEGNEQFF. The complete variable domain, with remaining parts taken from reference TRBV7-2 and TRBJ2-1, reads GAGVSQSPSNKVTEKGKDVELRCDPISGHTALYWYRQSLGQGLEFLIYFQGNSAPDKSGLPSDRFSAERTGGSVSTLTIQRTQQEDSAVYLCASSLRVQEGNEQFFGPGTRLTVL.

This clone turned up a few times. The chain recombines TRBV19 with TRBJ2-3; the match to TRBD2 covers 13 bases. Germline V gives CDR1 LNHDA, CDR2 SQIVND (reference sequence). The CDR3 runs to 16 residues. V was clipped by 5 bases and J by 10 bases; unmatched bases: 12. The CDR3 bases are TGTGCCAGTAGTCCCCAGACTAGCGGGGGGTTACTTGCGCAGTATTTT. Translation: CASSPQTSGGLLAQYF.

The V gene is TRBV27, the J gene TRBJ1-6, with D possibly being TRBD1 (6 bases). V gave up 2 bases and J gave up 9 bases, with 11 bases separating them. Germline V gives CDR1 MNHEY, CDR2 SMNVEV (reference sequence). This CDR3 region has 14 residues. The CDR3 bases are TGTGCCAGCAGTTTAACAGGGTTAGGTTCACCCCTCCACTTT. Its translation: CASSLTGLGSPLHF.

This clone was detected only a few times. The chain is built from TRBV28 and TRBJ1-2; possible D gene TRBD1, 5 bases. The germline V gene has CDR1 MDHEN and CDR2 SYDVKM. The CDR3 has 11 amino acids. V was clipped by 4 bases and J by 9 bases, with 9 bases between them. In DNA form, the CDR3 reads TGTGCCAGCAGTTCAGGGAACAGCTACACCTTC. Translating it yields CASSSGNSYTF.

The V gene is TRBV7-2, the J gene TRBJ2-7; D possibly corresponds to TRBD1 (6 bases). The germline V gene has CDR1 SGHTA and CDR2 FQGNSA. V gave up 10 bases and J gave up 6 bases, with 19 bases separating them. The CDR3 totals 13 residues. CDR3: CATGRAGDAEQYF. The CDR3 DNA reads as TGTGCCACCGGTCGGGCAGGGGACGCCGAGCAGTACTTC. The whole variable domain, remainder taken from reference TRBV7-2 and TRBJ2-7, is GAGVSQSPSNKVTEKGKDVELRCDPISGHTALYWYRQSLGQGLEFLIYFQGNSAPDKSGLPSDRFSAERTGGSVSTLTIQRTQQEDSAVYLCATGRAGDAEQYFGPGTRLTVT.

The chain links TRBV2 to TRBJ2-1; D perhaps matches TRBD1 (5 bases). Trimming pared 3 bases from V and 6 bases from J, leaving 12 bases between. The CDR3 sequence is 14 residues long. The germline V gene encodes CDR1 SNHLY and CDR2 FYNNEI. The DNA of the CDR3 is TGTGCCAGCAGTGAGGCTAGACAGCTCAATGAGCAGTTCTTC. It codes for CASSEARQLNEQFF.